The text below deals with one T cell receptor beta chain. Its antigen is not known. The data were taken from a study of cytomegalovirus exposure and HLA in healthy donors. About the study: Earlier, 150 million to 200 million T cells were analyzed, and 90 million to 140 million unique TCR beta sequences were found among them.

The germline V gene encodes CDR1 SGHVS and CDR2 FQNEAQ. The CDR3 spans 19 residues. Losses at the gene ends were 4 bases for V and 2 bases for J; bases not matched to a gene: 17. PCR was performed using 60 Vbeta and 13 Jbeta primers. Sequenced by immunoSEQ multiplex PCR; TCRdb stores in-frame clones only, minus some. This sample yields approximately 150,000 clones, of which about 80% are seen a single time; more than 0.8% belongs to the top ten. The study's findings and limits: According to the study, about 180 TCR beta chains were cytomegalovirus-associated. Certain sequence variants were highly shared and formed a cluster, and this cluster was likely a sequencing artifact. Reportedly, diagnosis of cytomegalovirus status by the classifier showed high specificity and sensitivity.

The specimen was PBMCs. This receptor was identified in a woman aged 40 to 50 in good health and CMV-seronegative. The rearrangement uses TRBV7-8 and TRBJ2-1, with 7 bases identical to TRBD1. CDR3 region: CASSSGGTGQSRPYNEQFF. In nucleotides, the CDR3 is TGTGCCAGCAGCTCAGGTGGAACGGGACAGTCTAGGCCCTACAATGAGCAGTTCTTC.